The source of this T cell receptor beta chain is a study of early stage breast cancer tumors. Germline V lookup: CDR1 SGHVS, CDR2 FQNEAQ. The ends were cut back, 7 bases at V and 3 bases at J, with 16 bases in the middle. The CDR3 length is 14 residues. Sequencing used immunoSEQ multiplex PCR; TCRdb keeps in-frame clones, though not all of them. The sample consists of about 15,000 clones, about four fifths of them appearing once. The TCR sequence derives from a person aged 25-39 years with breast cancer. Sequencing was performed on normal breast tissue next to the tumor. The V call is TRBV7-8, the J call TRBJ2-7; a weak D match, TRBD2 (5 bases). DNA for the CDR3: TGTGCCAGCACCCCCCATGGGAGCTTCTACGAGCAGTACTTC. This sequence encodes CASTPHGSFYEQYF.